This T cell receptor beta chain is drawn from a study of T cells in localized non-small cell lung cancer. Comment on this clone: Its antigen is still unknown.

Generated by immunoSEQ multiplex PCR, the TCRdb table keeps only in-frame clones and is missing some. The data show 100,000 to 150,000 clones, with about 90% seen just once and around 1.5% held by the top ten. Findings of the study overall: Adjacent lung was found to contain a median around 58 of the top 100 tumor clones. The greatest T cell clonality was found in uninvolved adjacent lung (higher than in tumor).

Germline CDR1 and CDR2: SEHNR and FQNEAQ (reference sequence). This CDR3 is built from 14 residues. Between the trimmed V and J ends, which lost 3 bases and 6 bases, there was a span of 12 bases. The starting material was peripheral blood, obtained before any cancer treatment. This TCR was sampled from a female donor aged 60 or older with stage I lung adenocarcinoma. The V call is TRBV7-9, the J call TRBJ1-5; D might be TRBD1 (5 bases). CDR3 coding DNA: TGTGCCAGCAGCTTGGGCAGGGTCGGTCAGCCCCAGCATTTT. Translation: CASSLGRVGQPQHF.